This T cell receptor (beta chain) was identified in a study of blood T cell repertoires in COVID-19. On the study more broadly: Samples came from the United States, Italy and Spain, spanning acute and convalescent COVID-19. T cells, B-cell-depleted T cells, or PBMCs supplied cDNA or gDNA.

Looked up from germline, CDR1 is SGHVS and CDR2 is FQNEAQ. V was shortened by 1 base and J by 0 bases, with 10 bases between the two germline ends. This CDR3 contains 16 residues. This clone was seen only a few times. Data came from immunoSEQ multiplex PCR; TCRdb stores just in-frame clones and leaves some out. Found here are fewer than 90,000 clones, less than 85% of them singletons; the top ten hold about 19%. The specimen sequenced was peripheral blood. This sequence joins TRBV7-8 and TRBJ1-5; tentatively, D is TRBD1 (6 bases). The clonotype comes from a woman older than 75 with acute or convalescent COVID-19. The DNA for the CDR3 is TGTGCCAGCAGCTTAGTACAGGGTTTTAGCAATCAGCCCCAGCATTTT. This codes for CASSLVQGFSNQPQHF.